This passage covers 13 T cell receptor beta chains from one sample sequenced in a study of blood T cells in healthy people across ages. Sample-barcoded 5' priming and a J-beta primer mix drove a second PCR of 7 to 11 cycles. TCRdb processed the 5' RACE reads anew with MiXCR; each CDR3 protein has one entry. Seen here are about 680,000 distinct CDR3 sequences, roughly 49% observed once, and the top ten hold under 35%. The material sequenced was blood. The receptors were gathered from a woman in her sixties in good health.

This clonotype appeared a few times. V gene TRBV12-3 or TRBV12-4 combines with J gene TRBJ2-7; a possible D gene is TRBD1 (6 bases). Trimming removed 5 bases from V and 0 bases from J, with 11 bases in between. This CDR3 has 14 residues. The CDR3 spells CASSGGLSSYEQYF. In nucleotides, the CDR3 is TGTGCCAGCAGTGGGGGCTTGAGCTCCTACGAGCAGTACTTC.

The chain uses TRBV15 and TRBJ2-7, with 9 bases aligning to TRBD1. Germline-derived CDR1 and CDR2 are LNHNV and YYDKDF (reference sequence). Trimming removed 5 bases from V and 4 bases from J; junction bases left unmatched: 6. CDR3 length equals 14 residues. In DNA, the CDR3 is TGTGCCACCAGCGGGGGGACAGGGTGGTACGAGCAGTACTTC. Its translation: CATSGGTGWYEQYF.

The sample holds many counts of this clonotype. The V and J genes are TRBV13 and TRBJ2-7; the D call may be TRBD1 or TRBD2 (5 bases each). V lost 0 bases to trimming and J lost 3 bases, with 15 bases between them. The germline gives CDR1 PRHDT, CDR2 FYEKMQ (reference sequence). The CDR3 has 16 residues. The CDR3 DNA sequence: TGTGCCAGCAGCTTAGGCCGGTCAGGGAGCTTCTACGAGCAGTACTTC. Amino acid sequence: CASSLGRSGSFYEQYF. Complete variable domain (other parts from reference TRBV13 and TRBJ2-7): AAGVIQSPRHLIKEKRETATLKCYPIPRHDTVYWYQQGPGQDPQFLISFYEKMQSDKGSIPDRFSAQQFSDYHSELNMSSLELGDSALYFCASSLGRSGSFYEQYFGPGTRLTVT.

The V and J genes are TRBV4-1 and TRBJ2-7, with 9 nucleotides matching TRBD2. This CDR3 is built from 15 residues. With 3 bases clipped from V and 3 bases from J, the junction kept 6 bases outside the gene matches. Germline CDR1 reads MGHRA; CDR2 reads YSYEKL. The CDR3 nucleotides read TGCGCCAGCAGCCACATCCTAGCGGGGCTCTACGAGCAGTACTTC. Protein product: CASSHILAGLYEQYF.

The chain employs TRBV14 and TRBJ2-5; the D gene is possibly TRBD1 (6 bases). V shed 6 bases and J shed 2 bases, with 19 bases lying between them. Germline V gene data show CDR1 as SGHDN and CDR2 as FVKESK. CDR3 length: 16 amino acids. The CDR3 spells CASSFLGARIQETQYF. DNA of the CDR3: TGTGCCAGCAGTTTCCTGGGGGCGAGGATTCAAGAGACCCAGTACTTC.

This clonotype appeared once. J is TRBJ2-7 and V is TRBV12-3 or TRBV12-4; either TRBD1 or TRBD2 may fit D (6 bases each). The CDR3 length is 14 residues. V was trimmed by 5 bases and J by 5 bases, leaving 16 bases between them. CDR3 DNA sequence: TGTGCCAGCAGTCTCCAAGGTCGGGGGCACGAGCAGTACTTC. Residues: CASSLQGRGHEQYF.

J is TRBJ1-5 and V is TRBV7-2; 7 nucleotides line up with TRBD1. V lost 5 bases, J lost 0 bases, and 7 bases stayed unmatched. This CDR3 is 16 amino acids long. CDR1 is SGHTA, CDR2 FQGNSA, per germline. CDR3 protein: CASSITGDYSNQPQHF. In nucleotides, the CDR3 is TGTGCCAGCAGCATAACAGGGGACTATAGCAATCAGCCCCAGCATTTT. Variable domain in full (rest from reference TRBV7-2 and TRBJ1-5): GAGVSQSPSNKVTEKGKDVELRCDPISGHTALYWYRQSLGQGLEFLIYFQGNSAPDKSGLPSDRFSAERTGGSVSTLTIQRTQQEDSAVYLCASSITGDYSNQPQHFGDGTRLSIL.

This chain joins TRBV6-4 and TRBJ2-7, with 14 bases identical to TRBD2. Germline CDR1 reads MRHNA; CDR2 reads SNTAGT. With V trimmed by 6 bases and J by 4 bases, 5 bases remained unmatched. This CDR3 comprises 15 residues. The CDR3 here is CASRTRLAGGYEQYF. CDR3 coding DNA: TGTGCCAGCAGGACCCGACTAGCGGGAGGGTACGAGCAGTACTTC.

Comment on this clonotype: The junction differs from germline at one of its ends, possibly a read error. V gene TRBV29-1 combines with J gene TRBJ1-2; D might be TRBD1 (5 bases). The germline CDR1 and CDR2 sequences are SQVTM and ANQGSEA. This CDR3 region has 14 residues. Here the CDR3 reads CSVEVRALNYGYTF. The CDR3 region has the DNA TGCAGCGTTGAAGTCAGGGCCCTCAACTACGGCTACACCTTC.

The V and J genes are TRBV24-1 and TRBJ2-5; possible D gene TRBD2, 6 bases. Germline V gene data show CDR1 as KGHDR and CDR2 as SFDVKD. V lost 4 bases to trimming and J lost 11 bases, with 16 bases between them. The CDR3 consists of 13 residues. The CDR3 loop reads CATSDGTSNEQYF. CDR3 bases: TGTGCCACCAGTGACGGGACTTCCAATGAGCAGTACTTC.

This clonotype came up a few times. The chain employs TRBV20-1 and TRBJ2-7, with D possibly TRBD2 on 5 matching bases. Germline assignment: CDR1 DFQATT and CDR2 SNEGSKA (reference sequence). V gave up 3 bases and J gave up 3 bases, with 12 bases separating them. The CDR3 is made up of 13 amino acids. The CDR3 region is CSARDSVNYEQYF. DNA of the CDR3: TGCAGTGCTAGGGATAGCGTGAACTACGAGCAGTACTTC.

About this clonotype itself: Relative to the germline gene, one junction end is altered; a read error may explain this. The V and J genes are TRBV7-2 and TRBJ1-2; D is uncertain. The CDR3 has 15 amino acids. Germline loops: CDR1 SGHTA, CDR2 FQGNSA. CDR3 nucleotides: TGTGCCAGCAGCTTAGTACCAGATTCTAACTATGGCTGCACCTTC. It yields the protein CASSLVPDSNYGCTF.

This clonotype was observed at least ten times. This chain joins TRBV6-4 and TRBJ2-3; either TRBD1 or TRBD2 may fit D (5 bases each). The germline V gene has CDR1 MRHNA and CDR2 SNTAGT. The CDR3 contains 13 residues. V was trimmed by 3 bases and J by 9 bases, leaving 13 bases between them. The CDR3 DNA reads as TGTGCCAGCAGTGAGGACGGGGCAGGCACGCAGTATTTT. It translates to CASSEDGAGTQYF.